A selection of T cell receptor beta chains follows, all from one sample in a study of blood T cell repertoires in COVID-19. Measured with immunoSEQ multiplex PCR; TCRdb has only the in-frame clones, and not every one. The sample holds approximately 230,000 clones, roughly 90% seen once. Sequences were obtained from PBMCs or T cells enriched from blood (not recorded which). The origin of the receptors is a woman aged 25-40 years who had recovered from COVID-19. Both conserved end residues are part of each CDR3. The order of the fields is V gene, D gene, J gene, CDR3 protein, CDR3 DNA. A D gene is named only where the DNA matches it firmly.

>TRBV9|.|TRBJ2-5
CASSPRLVQETQYF
TGTGCCAGCAGCCCTCGACTAGTCCAAGAGACCCAGTACTTC
>TRBV6-2/TRBV6-3|.|TRBJ1-2
CASSFTTGGYTF
TGTGCCAGCAGTTTCACGACAGGCGGCTACACCTTC
>TRBV29-1|TRBD1|TRBJ1-4
CSVFEGGGDEKLFF
TGCAGCGTCTTTGAAGGGGGCGGAGATGAAAAACTGTTTTTT
>TRBV28|TRBD1|TRBJ1-4
CAGGEGALGEKLFF
TGTGCCGGGGGAGAGGGGGCCCTGGGTGAAAAACTGTTTTTT
>TRBV4-1|TRBD1|TRBJ1-6
CASSQGLQGARNSPLHF
TGCGCCAGCAGCCAAGGCTTACAGGGGGCGCGTAATTCACCCCTCCACTTT
>TRBV4-2|TRBD2|TRBJ2-1
CASSQPSGSRDNEQFF
TGTGCCAGCAGCCAACCCAGCGGGAGTAGGGACAATGAGCAGTTCTTC
>TRBV5-1|.|TRBJ2-6
CASSFGGSGANVLTF
TGCGCCAGCAGCTTCGGGGGTTCTGGGGCCAACGTCCTGACTTTC
>TRBV6-4|.|TRBJ2-1
CASTARRRGRDSLSYNEQFF
TGTGCCAGCACCGCCCGGAGGAGGGGGAGGGATTCACTCTCCTACAATGAGCAGTTCTTC
>TRBV4-2|.|TRBJ1-3
CASSQPGNSGNTIYF
TGTGCCAGCAGCCAACCAGGAAACTCTGGAAACACCATATATTTT
>TRBV7-2|.|TRBJ2-4
CASSFPSAKNIQYF
TGTGCCAGCAGCTTCCCCTCAGCCAAAAACATTCAGTACTTC